The rows below give T cell receptor beta chains drawn from one sample of a study of PD-1 blockade in classical Hodgkin lymphoma. The method was immunoSEQ multiplex PCR; TCRdb's version includes in-frame clones alone and lacks a portion of them. Of about 12,000 clones listed, roughly 84% were seen once; the top ten hold around 1.5%. The source was CD4+ T cells from blood, collected at baseline. The receptor source for this set is a human donor with classical Hodgkin lymphoma. Each CDR3 is given with its conserved first and last residue. The order of the fields is V gene, J gene, clone size, D gene, CDR3 protein, CDR3 DNA. D genes are given only for firm matches. Expanded clones get a size class; other rows say once, few or many, or leave the size out.

V gene: TRBV19
J gene: TRBJ2-2
clone size: -
D gene: -
CDR3 protein: CASSMYGGHTGELFF
CDR3 DNA: TGTGCCAGTAGTATGTATGGGGGCCACACCGGGGAGCTGTTTTTT

V gene: TRBV6-6
J gene: TRBJ1-1
clone size: -
D gene: -
CDR3 protein: CASSYRRDCCEAFF
CDR3 DNA: TGTGCCAGCAGTTACCGGAGGGACTGTTGTGAAGCTTTCTTT

V gene: TRBV11-2
J gene: TRBJ1-2
clone size: -
D gene: -
CDR3 protein: CASSNTVGGYTF
CDR3 DNA: TGTGCCAGCAGCAACACAGTCGGTGGCTACACCTTC

V gene: TRBV7-2
J gene: TRBJ2-3
clone size: -
D gene: TRBD2
CDR3 protein: CASSFRTSGGSTDTQYF
CDR3 DNA: TGTGCCAGCAGCTTCAGGACTAGCGGGGGAAGCACAGATACGCAGTATTTT

V gene: TRBV4-2
J gene: TRBJ2-1
clone size: -
D gene: TRBD2
CDR3 protein: CASSQEFLADYNEQFF
CDR3 DNA: TGTGCCAGCAGCCAAGAGTTTCTAGCGGATTACAATGAGCAGTTCTTC

V gene: TRBV28
J gene: TRBJ1-5
clone size: -
D gene: -
CDR3 protein: CASSLSTPRNQPQHF
CDR3 DNA: TGTGCCAGCAGTTTGAGCACCCCAAGGAATCAGCCCCAGCATTTT

V gene: TRBV10-3
J gene: TRBJ1-5
clone size: -
D gene: -
CDR3 protein: CAISEEGGNQPQHF
CDR3 DNA: TGTGCCATCAGTGAGGAGGGTGGCAATCAGCCCCAGCATTTT

V gene: TRBV5-4
J gene: TRBJ2-3
clone size: -
D gene: TRBD2
CDR3 protein: CASSSGGTSTDTQYF
CDR3 DNA: TGTGCCAGCAGCTCGGGGGGGACTAGCACAGATACGCAGTATTTT

V gene: TRBV4-1
J gene: TRBJ1-2
clone size: -
D gene: TRBD1
CDR3 protein: CASSQDSRGQGYTF
CDR3 DNA: TGCGCCAGCAGCCAAGATTCCAGGGGGCAAGGCTACACCTTC

V gene: TRBV19
J gene: TRBJ1-5
clone size: few
D gene: TRBD1
CDR3 protein: CASRPPRTGWFQPQHF
CDR3 DNA: TGTGCCAGTAGGCCTCCGAGGACAGGGTGGTTTCAGCCCCAGCATTTT

V gene: TRBV4-3
J gene: TRBJ1-1
clone size: -
D gene: -
CDR3 protein: CASSQETWYLGTEAFF
CDR3 DNA: TGCGCCAGCAGCCAAGAGACCTGGTATTTGGGCACTGAAGCTTTCTTT

V gene: TRBV10-2
J gene: TRBJ2-5
clone size: -
D gene: TRBD2
CDR3 protein: CASRTSGPPETQYF
CDR3 DNA: TGCGCCAGTCGGACTAGCGGGCCCCCTGAGACCCAGTACTTC

V gene: TRBV20-1
J gene: TRBJ2-7
clone size: -
D gene: -
CDR3 protein: CSAPVRYEQYF
CDR3 DNA: TGCAGTGCCCCCGTTCGGTACGAGCAGTACTTC

V gene: TRBV27
J gene: TRBJ2-3
clone size: -
D gene: -
CDR3 protein: CASSLWSGRTDTQYF
CDR3 DNA: TGTGCCAGCAGTTTATGGTCGGGAAGGACAGATACGCAGTATTTT

V gene: TRBV7-2
J gene: TRBJ2-7
clone size: -
D gene: -
CDR3 protein: CASSLERHYEQYF
CDR3 DNA: TGTGCCAGCAGCTTAGAGCGGCACTACGAGCAGTACTTC

V gene: TRBV19
J gene: TRBJ2-1
clone size: few
D gene: TRBD1
CDR3 protein: CASSPGQASYNEQFF
CDR3 DNA: TGTGCCAGTAGTCCCGGACAGGCCTCCTACAATGAGCAGTTCTTC

V gene: TRBV10-1
J gene: TRBJ2-7
clone size: -
D gene: TRBD1
CDR3 protein: CASSALDRVYEQYF
CDR3 DNA: TGCGCCAGCAGTGCACTGGACAGGGTCTACGAGCAGTACTTC

V gene: TRBV10-3
J gene: TRBJ1-6
clone size: -
D gene: -
CDR3 protein: CAISESQARNGSPLHF
CDR3 DNA: TGTGCCATCAGTGAGTCGCAGGCCAGGAACGGTTCACCCCTCCACTTT

V gene: TRBV18
J gene: TRBJ1-1
clone size: -
D gene: -
CDR3 protein: CASSPLGFDTEAFF
CDR3 DNA: TGTGCCAGCTCACCACTCGGGTTTGACACTGAAGCTTTCTTT

V gene: TRBV4-1
J gene: TRBJ2-7
clone size: once
D gene: -
CDR3 protein: CASSTYEQYF
CDR3 DNA: TGCGCCAGCTCAACCTACGAGCAGTACTTC

V gene: TRBV27
J gene: TRBJ2-2
clone size: -
D gene: -
CDR3 protein: CASSLSGATGELFF
CDR3 DNA: TGTGCCAGCAGTTTATCGGGGGCCACCGGGGAGCTGTTTTTT

V gene: TRBV27
J gene: TRBJ1-3
clone size: few
D gene: TRBD1
CDR3 protein: CASSSRNRGGNTIYF
CDR3 DNA: TGTGCCAGCAGTTCCCGGAACAGGGGCGGAAACACCATATATTTT

V gene: TRBV11-2
J gene: TRBJ1-6
clone size: few
D gene: -
CDR3 protein: CASSFWPKGSNSPLHF
CDR3 DNA: TGTGCCAGCAGCTTTTGGCCAAAAGGCAGCAATTCACCCCTCCACTTT

V gene: TRBV18
J gene: TRBJ2-3
clone size: -
D gene: -
CDR3 protein: CASSRVRQDTDTQYF
CDR3 DNA: TGTGCCAGCTCACGGGTGAGGCAGGACACAGATACGCAGTATTTT

V gene: TRBV4-2
J gene: TRBJ1-3
clone size: -
D gene: -
CDR3 protein: CASSQAPIIIPGNTIYF
CDR3 DNA: TGTGCCAGCAGCCAAGCCCCCATAATCATCCCTGGAAACACCATATATTTT

V gene: TRBV5-1
J gene: TRBJ1-2
clone size: few
D gene: -
CDR3 protein: CASSLTGRSNYGYTF
CDR3 DNA: TGCGCCAGCAGCCTAACGGGACGGAGTAACTATGGCTACACCTTC